This TCR beta chain is from a study of T cells in Graves' hyperthyroidism and ophthalmopathy. The wider study: Any treatment followed the collection of peripheral blood at initial diagnosis. Study-level results: A median around 5.9 months before onset, the model predicted ophthalmopathy.

Germline CDR1 is SGHRS and CDR2 is YFSETQ. The CDR3 is 17 amino acids. V dropped 4 bases and J dropped 4 bases, with 23 bases sitting between them. Template material for amplifying TCR beta CDR3 regions consisted of RNA transcripts. First-round RT-PCR with HTBI primers amplified the TCR CDR3 region. One entry per CDR3 protein results from TCRdb running MiXCR on the multiplex PCR reads. In the table there are nearly 600,000 distinct CDR3 sequences, 14% of which are singletons. On this clonotype itself: Its antigen is unidentified.

Source material: blood. The sequence came from a woman aged 18-35 years with Graves' ophthalmopathy. V gene TRBV5-1 combines with J gene TRBJ1-1, with D perhaps matching TRBD1 (6 bases). CDR3 region: CASSPVARGRVTTEAFF. The CDR3 coding sequence is TGCGCCAGCAGCCCGGTCGCGAGGGGGAGGGTGACCACTGAAGCTTTCTTT. Filled out from reference TRBV5-1 and TRBJ1-1, the complete variable domain reads KAGVTQTPRYLIKTRGQQVTLSCSPISGHRSVSWYQQTPGQGLQFLFEYFSETQRNKGNFPGRFSGRQFSNSRSEMNVSTLELGDSALYLCASSPVARGRVTTEAFFGQGTRLTVV.